One T cell receptor (beta chain) is described in this entry. The antigen it binds to is not known. Base qualities are missing; no much larger clone stands one base away. The V end loses 0 bases and the J end loses 10 bases, and a stretch of 4 bases separates them. From the cysteine up to the phenylalanine, the CDR3 has a length of 11 residues. Only the CDR3 DNA stays, 33 bases, in frame from base 1. The germline V gene provides CDR1 KGHDR and CDR2 SFDVKD. These data belong to a study of T cell responses to AZD1222 COVID-19 vaccine (dated by TCRdb to about 2021). For the study in its entirety: TCR sequencing covered over 230 trial participants: 200 to 220 given two doses of AZD1222 and approximately 26 given two doses of MenACWY control vaccine. Trial participants were enrolled into age subgroups of 18-55, 56-69 and 70-plus years, which contained about 150, 28 and 57 TCR-sequenced participants, respectively. Summary of the overall study and its limitations: Vaccine-associated CD4 TCRs spanned the whole spike protein, with dominant responses in regions 160-218 and 743-854. Conclusions about previously exposed vaccinees are limited, since just 6 or 7 AZD1222 recipients were seropositive for SARS-CoV-2 at baseline. The 56-69-year group was small, and its depth increase did not reach significance, likely because of low power. Spike-specific TCR breadth and depth rose significantly after two AZD1222 doses compared with day 0 and with MenACWY recipients. No day 14 peak-response samples were available, so repertoires were characterized only after the peak T cell response. Reportedly, close to half of the unique spike-specific TCRs recognized epitopes lying outside the regions that are mutated in the B.1.351 and B.1.1.7 variants. Participants were mostly white British and included more females than males, and it was suggested by the authors that clonal diversity may have been underestimated.

The sample's time point, from its label and the paper: about 28 days (+/-7) after the second vaccine dose. AZD1222 recipients given second doses at about 4 weeks or at about 12 weeks were pooled, since spike-specific TCR depth and breadth were not found to differ between the two schedules. Vaccinee samples came from UK trials COV001 and COV002, including a single-blind randomized controlled phase 2/3 trial of AZD1222 (ChAdOx1 nCoV-19) in healthy adults. Trial participant PBMC samples were collected at day 0 and day 28 after the second dose for TCRbeta chain sequencing. The CDR3 regions of human TCRbeta chains were subjected to immunosequencing. In the paper's pipeline: TCRs in the repertoires were matched against a reference library of SARS-CoV-2-specific TCRs that had been generated with the MIRA antigen-specificity platform. Breadth was defined as the fraction of unique TCRs that were SARS-CoV-2-associated. Depth was defined as the fraction of total T cells that were SARS-CoV-2-associated. Using the MIRA data, each spike-specific TCR was mapped to the spike region that the TCR reacts to and placed in a CD4 or CD8 class. Log10-transformed breadth and depth values were compared by one-way ANOVA with Sidak's multiple comparisons tests. The source is immuneACCESS, and TCRdb retained only in-frame sequences with V and J called. Part of the clones is not carried over; for the studies checked, unresolved V genes explain less than half of this, and the remainder is unexplained. D and trimming come from the DNA, and the V and J calls and clone size come from that table. The sample records 70,000 to 95,000 clones, about 88% of which are singletons. Together, the top ten hold 6.9% of the sample.

This sample comprised peripheral blood, obtained 28 days after the second AZD1222 dose. This sequence uses TRBV24-1 and TRBJ2-3; no D gene can be assigned with confidence. The clonotype comes from an adult who received the AZD1222 COVID-19 vaccine. The DNA sequence is as follows: TGTGCCACCAGTGATTTGAGGGCGCAGTATTTT. This translates into CATSDLRAQYF.